The rows below give T cell receptor beta chains drawn from one sample of a study of post-analysis software for immune sequencing data. TCRdb itself ran the PCR reads through MiXCR, one entry per CDR3 protein. The sample yields 740,000 or so distinct CDR3 sequences, about 50% seen once. Sequencing was performed on blood. The origin of the receptors is a girl aged 5-17 years with multiple sclerosis. Each CDR3 is given with its conserved first and last residue. A D gene is named only where the DNA matches it firmly. Not all rows give a size; the values are once, few, many and, for expanded clones, a class.

d_gene	v_gene	abundance	j_gene	CDR3nt	CDR3aa
TRBD1	TRBV18	-	TRBJ1-2	TGTGCCAGCTCACTCGTACACGGGACAGGGATCTATGGCTACACCTTC	CASSLVHGTGIYGYTF
TRBD1	TRBV27	-	TRBJ1-5	TGTGCCAGCAGGGGCAGGGGGGTTAATGGATATAGCAATCAGCCCCAGCATTTT	CASRGRGVNGYSNQPQHF
-	TRBV12-3/TRBV12-4	few	TRBJ2-5	TGTGCCAGCAGTTTATTACTGGAGACCCAGTACTTC	CASSLLLETQYF
-	TRBV6-5	-	TRBJ1-4	TGTGCCAGCAGAACAGGGAATGAAAAACTGTTTTTT	CASRTGNEKLFF
TRBD2	TRBV5-1	-	TRBJ2-1	TGTGCCAGCAGTACCCTAGCGGGGGGAAACAATGAGCAGTTCTTC	CASSTLAGGNNEQFF
TRBD1	TRBV7-9	-	TRBJ2-3	TGTGCCAGCAGCTCGACAGGGGACCGAGGGGATACGCAGTATTTT	CASSSTGDRGDTQYF
-	TRBV7-2	-	TRBJ2-7	TGTGCCAGCAGCTTAGGAGCGGCCATCTCCTACGAGCAGTACTTC	CASSLGAAISYEQYF
-	TRBV10-3	-	TRBJ1-6	TGTGCCATCAGTGAGTCCCAGGGGAATTCACCCCTCCACTTT	CAISESQGNSPLHF
-	TRBV12-3/TRBV12-4	-	TRBJ2-7	TGTGCCAGCAGTTTGGGGGGAGAAGTCGAGCAGTACTTC	CASSLGGEVEQYF
TRBD1	TRBV6-5	-	TRBJ2-1	TGTGCCAGCAGTTACCCGGGACAGGGCTACAATGAGCAGTTCTTC	CASSYPGQGYNEQFF
TRBD1	TRBV7-9	-	TRBJ1-2	TGTGCCAGCAGCTTATTTGGACAGGGGGCGCGAGAAAGAGGCTACACCTTC	CASSLFGQGARERGYTF
-	TRBV25-1	-	TRBJ2-7	TGTGCCAGCAGGTCCGGGACGACCTACGAGCAGTACTTC	CASRSGTTYEQYF
-	TRBV29-1	-	TRBJ1-1	TGCAGCGTTGAGAAGAGGGCGAGGATGAACACTGAAGCTTTCTTT	CSVEKRARMNTEAFF
TRBD1	TRBV18	-	TRBJ2-3	TGTGCCAGCTACTCCGGGACAGGGAAGCCAGATACGCAGTATTTT	CASYSGTGKPDTQYF
-	TRBV20-1	-	TRBJ1-2	TGCAGTGCTATGGCTTGGGGGTCGGATGGCTACACCTTC	CSAMAWGSDGYTF
-	TRBV20-1	-	TRBJ2-5	TGCAGTGCTGATAAACCGGGGAGAGAGACCCAGTACTTC	CSADKPGRETQYF
-	TRBV29-1	-	TRBJ2-6	TGCAGCGCCCAGCACGGGTCTGGGGCCAACGTCCTGACTTTC	CSAQHGSGANVLTF
TRBD1	TRBV7-9	few	TRBJ2-7	TGTGCCAGCAGCTCGTCCCGGGACAGGGGGAAGGGGGTTTACGAGCAGTACTTC	CASSSSRDRGKGVYEQYF
TRBD1	TRBV20-1	-	TRBJ2-5	TGCAGTGCAAATGGAAGGACAGGGAACCAAGAGACCCAGTACTTC	CSANGRTGNQETQYF
TRBD2	TRBV12-3/TRBV12-4	-	TRBJ2-2	TGTGCCAGGATTAGCGGGGGGGCCAGCACCGGGGAGCTGTTTTTT	CARISGGASTGELFF
-	TRBV2	-	TRBJ2-3	TGTGCCAGCAGTGAGAAGCGGGCGAGCACAGATACGCAGTATTTT	CASSEKRASTDTQYF
TRBD2	TRBV7-6	-	TRBJ2-7	TGTGCCAGCAACTCTAAAAGCGGGACCTTCGGCGAGCAGTACTTC	CASNSKSGTFGEQYF
-	TRBV25-1	-	TRBJ1-2	TGTGCCAGCAGTGATACAGGGAGAGGGGGCTACACCTTC	CASSDTGRGGYTF
-	TRBV29-1	-	TRBJ2-3	TGCAGCACCGCTACCGGAACTAGCACAGATACGCAGTATTTT	CSTATGTSTDTQYF
-	TRBV29-1	few	TRBJ1-2	TGCAGCGTTTTGGGGGCAGCTAACTATGGCTACACCTTC	CSVLGAANYGYTF
-	TRBV29-1	-	TRBJ1-1	TGCAGCGTTGAATTTTTGAACACTGAAGCTTTCTTT	CSVEFLNTEAFF
TRBD2	TRBV14	few	TRBJ2-5	TGTGCCAGCAGCCAAGATCGGCTAGCGGGGGGATATGAGACCCAGTACTTC	CASSQDRLAGGYETQYF
-	TRBV6-6	-	TRBJ2-1	TGTGCCAGCAGTTATCTGTCCGATAGGCAGCGATTTTACAATGAGCAGTTCTTC	CASSYLSDRQRFYNEQFF
-	TRBV29-1	few	TRBJ2-4	TGCAGCGTACTGAACTTAGCCAAAAACATTCAGTACTTC	CSVLNLAKNIQYF
-	TRBV5-1	-	TRBJ2-3	TGCGCCAGCAGTAAGGGGGAGGGCACAGATACGCAGTATTTT	CASSKGEGTDTQYF